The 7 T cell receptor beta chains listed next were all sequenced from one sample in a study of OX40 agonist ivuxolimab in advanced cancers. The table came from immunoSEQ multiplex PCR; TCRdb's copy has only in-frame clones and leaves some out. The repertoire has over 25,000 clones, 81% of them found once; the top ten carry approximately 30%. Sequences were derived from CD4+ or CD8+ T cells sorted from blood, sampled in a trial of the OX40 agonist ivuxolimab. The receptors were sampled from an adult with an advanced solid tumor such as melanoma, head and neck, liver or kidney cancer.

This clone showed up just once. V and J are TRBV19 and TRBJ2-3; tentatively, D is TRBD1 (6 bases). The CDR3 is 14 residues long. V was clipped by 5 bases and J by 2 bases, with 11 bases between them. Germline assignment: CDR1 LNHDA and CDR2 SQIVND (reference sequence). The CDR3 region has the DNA TGTGCCAGTAGTGCGCGGACAGCCACAGATACGCAGTATTTT. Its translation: CASSARTATDTQYF. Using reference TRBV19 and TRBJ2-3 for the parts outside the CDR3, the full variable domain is DGGITQSPKYLFRKEGQNVTLSCEQNLNHDAMYWYRQDPGQGLRLIYYSQIVNDFQKGDIAEGYSVSREKKESFPLTVTSAQKNPTAFYLCASSARTATDTQYFGPGTRLTVL.

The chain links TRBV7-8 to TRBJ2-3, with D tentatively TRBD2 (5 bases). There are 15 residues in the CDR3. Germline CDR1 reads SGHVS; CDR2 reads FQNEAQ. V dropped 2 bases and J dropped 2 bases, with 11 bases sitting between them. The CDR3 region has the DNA TGTGCCAGCAGCTTAAGAGCGGCAGACACAGATACGCAGTATTTT. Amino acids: CASSLRAADTDTQYF.

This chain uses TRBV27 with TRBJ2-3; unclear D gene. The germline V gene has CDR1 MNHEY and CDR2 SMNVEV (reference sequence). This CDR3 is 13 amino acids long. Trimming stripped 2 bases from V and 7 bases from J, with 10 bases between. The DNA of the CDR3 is TGTGCCAGCAGTTTAGCGGCTTCCAATACGCAGTATTTT. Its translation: CASSLAASNTQYF.

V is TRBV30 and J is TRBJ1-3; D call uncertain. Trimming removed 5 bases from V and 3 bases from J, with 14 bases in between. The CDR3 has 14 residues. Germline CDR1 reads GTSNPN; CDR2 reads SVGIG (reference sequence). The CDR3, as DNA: TGTGCCTGGGCTCTTGGTTTGTTTGGAAACACCATATATTTT. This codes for CAWALGLFGNTIYF.

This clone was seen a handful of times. This chain's CDR3 is CASSSLGATGADTQYF. Written as DNA, the CDR3 is TGTGCCAGCAGCTCACTCGGTGCGACAGGGGCAGATACGCAGTATTTT. This rearrangement joins TRBV7-3 to TRBJ2-3; TRBD1 matches 8 bases. The germline gives CDR1 SGHTA, CDR2 FQGTGA. V dropped 4 bases and J dropped 4; count of bases not matched to a gene: 10. The CDR3 totals 16 residues.

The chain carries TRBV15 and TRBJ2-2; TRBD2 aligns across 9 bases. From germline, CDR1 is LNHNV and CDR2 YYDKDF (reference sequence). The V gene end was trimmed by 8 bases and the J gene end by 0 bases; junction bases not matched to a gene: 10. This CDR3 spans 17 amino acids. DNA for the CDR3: TGTGCCACCCAATACATAGCGGGAGTAGCGAACACCGGGGAGCTGTTTTTT. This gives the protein CATQYIAGVANTGELFF.

CDR3 residues: CASSGTSGQETQYF. As DNA, the CDR3 is TGTGCCAGCAGCGGGACTAGCGGCCAAGAGACCCAGTACTTC. This rearrangement joins TRBV4-2 to TRBJ2-5; 11 bases align to TRBD2. The junction had 0 bases not matched to a gene; V was cut back by 5 bases and J by 1 base. CDR3 size: 14 residues. CDR1 LGHNA and CDR2 YNFKEQ come from the germline V gene.